The clone carrying this T cell receptor beta chain has a handful of counts. What it binds is not known. These data belong to a study of human T cells and chemical hapten exposure. From the RACE reads, TCRdb called clonotypes with MiXCR, one entry per CDR3 protein. The sample has some 40,000 distinct CDR3 sequences, 3% to 4% seen once. The CDR3 is 17 amino acids. Germline loops: CDR1 LNHDA, CDR2 SQIVND (reference sequence). The V segment lost 0 bases and the J segment 5 bases; nucleotides outside the gene matches: 7. Study results and caveats: After DPC sensitization, TCRs above 1 in 1000 frequency showed no change.

Time point reported: healthy volunteer bleed at 6 weeks. It was from unfractionated whole blood that total RNA was extracted. The sequence was obtained from a human donor in good health. Some clones in this sample may be carry-over from other donors' samples. The chain has TRBV19 and TRBJ2-1; 10 bases are shared with TRBD2. Sample: whole blood. CDR3 DNA: TGTGCCAGTAGTATAGATATGGCTAGCGGGAGCAACAATGAGCAGTTCTTC. Translation: CASSIDMASGSNNEQFF.